This entry lists 18 T cell receptor beta chains sequenced from one sample in a study of blood T cell repertoires in COVID-19 (dated by TCRdb to the early 2020s). The receptor library was made with the immunoSEQ multiplex PCR assay. This immuneACCESS table, as held by TCRdb, lists in-frame sequences with V and J called but not all clones. Of the missing ones, under half trace to an unresolved V gene in checked studies; the others have no known cause. Recorded for this sample are 65,000 to 80,000 clones; 86% of them occurred a single time. The ten largest make up 2% of the sample. Sequenced input: peripheral blood. Every receptor here comes from a man younger than 45 with acute or convalescent COVID-19.

The V and J genes are TRBV10-3 and TRBJ1-2; D may be TRBD1 (5 bases). The CDR3 contains 13 residues. V lost 4 bases and J lost 2, with 8 bases in between. Germline V gene sequence: CDR1 ENHRY, CDR2 SYGVKD. The CDR3 nucleotides are TGTGCCATCAGTGTCGGGGGGAACTATGGCTACACCTTC. This encodes CAISVGGNYGYTF.

The chain is built from TRBV24-1 and TRBJ2-5; TRBD2 might be the D (5 bases). V lost 5 bases, J lost 1 base, and 13 bases lay in between. The length of the CDR3 is 15 residues. The V gene's germline CDR1 is KGHDR and CDR2 SFDVKD. The CDR3 loop reads CATSGLEAAQETQYF. CDR3 bases: TGTGCCACCAGTGGGTTGGAGGCCGCCCAAGAGACCCAGTACTTC.

J is TRBJ1-1 and V is TRBV19; 9 bases line up with TRBD1. CDR3 size: 15 residues. Losses at the gene ends were 5 bases for V and 4 bases for J; bases not matched to a gene: 8. From germline, CDR1 is LNHDA and CDR2 SQIVND (reference sequence). CDR3 sequence: CASSLTGGRGTEAFF. CDR3 coding DNA: TGTGCCAGTAGTTTAACAGGGGGCAGGGGCACTGAAGCTTTCTTT.

V usage is TRBV6-5 and J usage is TRBJ1-5; no reliable D call. Per germline, CDR1 MNHEY and CDR2 SVGAGI. The V gene lost 6 bases and the J gene lost 9 bases, with 12 bases spanning the gap. This CDR3 has 12 amino acids. The CDR3 reads CASSPSARPQHF. The CDR3 bases are TGTGCCAGCAGCCCCTCCGCGAGGCCCCAGCATTTT.

Only one count was recorded for this clone. The chain joins TRBV29-1 to TRBJ1-1, with TRBD1 matching 9 bases. Looked up from germline, CDR1 is SQVTM and CDR2 is ANQGSEA. The J segment lost 3 bases and the V segment lost 5 bases, leaving 7 bases of the junction unmatched. This CDR3 region has 14 residues. The CDR3 sequence is CSVKARQGDTEAFF. CDR3 DNA sequence: TGCAGCGTTAAAGCTCGACAGGGGGACACTGAAGCTTTCTTT.

This chain joins TRBV6-5 and TRBJ2-7; D is ambiguous. Germline V gene lookup returns CDR1 MNHEY and CDR2 SVGAGI. Trimming took 5 bases from V and 0 from J, leaving 11 bases between them. The CDR3 covers 14 residues. Here the CDR3 reads CASSTSASSYEQYF. The CDR3 bases are TGTGCCAGCAGTACGAGCGCTAGCTCCTACGAGCAGTACTTC.

The chain recombines TRBV5-1 with TRBJ2-7, with TRBD1 identical over 9 bases. Per the germline V gene, CDR1 is SGHRS and CDR2 is YFSETQ. J gave up 3 bases and V 7 bases, and 11 bases lay outside the gene matches. CDR3 length equals 15 residues. The DNA for the CDR3 is TGCGCCAGCCAAGAACAGGGGGCCTCCGTCTACGAGCAGTACTTC. Translated: CASQEQGASVYEQYF.

The V and J genes are TRBV7-9 and TRBJ1-2, with D possibly TRBD1 on 5 matching bases. The germline V gene encodes CDR1 SEHNR and CDR2 FQNEAQ (reference sequence). The CDR3 runs to 14 residues. The V and J ends lost 2 bases and 7 bases respectively, with 14 bases between them. CDR3 DNA: TGTGCCAGCAGCTTAAAAGGGCAGGGCAGTGGCTACACCTTC. This translates into CASSLKGQGSGYTF.

The chain joins TRBV5-6 to TRBJ2-1, with unresolved D. This CDR3 has 15 amino acids. The germline V gene has CDR1 SGHDT and CDR2 YYEEEE. V was clipped by 2 bases and J by 0 bases, with 9 bases between them. CDR3: CASSFRGPSYNEQFF. The CDR3 nucleotides are TGTGCCAGCAGCTTTCGCGGCCCCTCCTACAATGAGCAGTTCTTC.

This chain joins TRBV7-3 and TRBJ1-2; 10 bases are shared with TRBD1. The CDR3 loop spans 14 amino acids. Trimming at V came to 5 bases and at J to 5 bases, leaving 5 bases not matched to a gene. From germline, CDR1 is SGHTA and CDR2 FQGTGA. The CDR3 DNA reads as TGTGCCAGCAGCCTGTCGGGACAGGGGTATGGCTACACCTTC. As protein: CASSLSGQGYGYTF.

This chain links TRBV9 with TRBJ1-4; D remains ambiguous. Trimming pared 4 bases from V and 7 bases from J, leaving 20 bases between. The CDR3 consists of 16 residues. The germline CDR1 and CDR2 sequences are SGDLS and YYNGEE. The CDR3 region is CASSPSTRPGSEKLFF. DNA of the CDR3: TGTGCCAGCAGCCCCAGCACCCGGCCTGGGAGTGAAAAACTGTTTTTT.

The genes are TRBV6-2 or TRBV6-3 and TRBJ1-2; 8 positions agree with TRBD1. The V segment lost 5 bases and the J segment 4 bases; nucleotides outside the gene matches: 9. The CDR3 spans 15 residues. The V gene's germline CDR1 is MNHEY and CDR2 SVGEGT. The CDR3: CASSRPGQGGYGYTF. CDR3 in DNA: TGTGCCAGCAGTAGACCCGGACAGGGCGGCTATGGCTACACCTTC.

The chain employs TRBV6-4 and TRBJ2-5, with D possibly TRBD2 on 5 matching bases. The CDR3 contains 15 residues. Germline V CDR1 and CDR2: MRHNA, SNTAGT. V gave up 3 bases and J gave up 3 bases, with 14 bases separating them. CDR3 coding DNA: TGTGCCAGCAGTGAGCGGGCCCCAGAAGAAGAGACCCAGTACTTC. Protein product: CASSERAPEEETQYF.

CDR3 residues: CASSIRGGGSGMAGELFF. Here the CDR3 DNA reads TGTGCCAGTAGTATTCGAGGTGGAGGTAGCGGGATGGCCGGGGAGCTGTTTTTT. The chain carries TRBV19 and TRBJ2-2; 8 bases line up with TRBD2. The germline gives CDR1 LNHDA, CDR2 SQIVND (reference sequence). V gave up 3 bases and J gave up 6 bases; unmatched junction bases: 15. The length of the CDR3 is 18 residues.

The rearrangement uses TRBV7-9 and TRBJ1-5; unclear D gene. V shed 5 bases and J shed 5 bases, with 7 bases lying between them. In germline, CDR1 is SEHNR, CDR2 FQNEAQ (reference sequence). The CDR3 runs to 12 residues. CDR3 nucleotides: TGTGCCAGCAGCCGCGGGGATCAGCCCCAGCATTTT. Translating gives CASSRGDQPQHF. The variable domain in full, completed from reference TRBV7-9 and TRBJ1-5, reads DTGVSQNPRHKITKRGQNVTFRCDPISEHNRLYWYRQTLGQGPEFLTYFQNEAQLEKSRLLSDRFSAERPKGSFSTLEIQRTEQGDSAMYLCASSRGDQPQHFGDGTRLSIL.

This clone was seen only a few times. The chain employs TRBV30 and TRBJ1-3; TRBD1 matches at 7 bases. There are 17 residues in the CDR3. The V gene's germline CDR1 is GTSNPN and CDR2 SVGIG (reference sequence). The trim removed 1 base at V and 0 bases at J, leaving 9 bases unmatched. CDR3 bases: TGTGCCTGGAGTGCTGGTTTCCCAGGGGGCTCTGGAAACACCATATATTTT. It is translated as CAWSAGFPGGSGNTIYF. The entire variable domain, with the rest obtained from reference TRBV30 and TRBJ1-3, is as follows: SQTIHQWPATLVQPVGSPLSLECTVEGTSNPNLYWYRQAAGRGLQLLFYSVGIGQISSEVPQNLSASRPQDRQFILSSKKLLLSDSGFYLCAWSAGFPGGSGNTIYFGEGSWLTVV.

The DNA for the CDR3 is TGTGCCAGCATTGGACAGACGACCCTCCACTTT. The encoded protein is CASIGQTTLHF. The gene calls are TRBV2 and TRBJ1-6; a possible D gene is TRBD1 (6 bases). Trimming took 7 bases from V and 14 from J, leaving 12 bases between them. Germline assignment: CDR1 SNHLY and CDR2 FYNNEI. The CDR3 is 11 residues long.

The chain couples TRBV3-1 (or the pseudogene TRBV3-2) to TRBJ1-2; the D gene is possibly TRBD1 (6 bases). Per germline, CDR1 LGHDT and CDR2 YNNKEL (reference sequence). The CDR3 is 14 amino acids. The V gene lost 1 base and the J gene lost 7 bases, with 13 bases spanning the gap. CDR3 bases: TGTGCCAGCAGCCAAGCGAAACAGGGTGGTGGCTACACCTTC. Its protein is CASSQAKQGGGYTF.